This passage covers 28 T cell receptor beta chains from one sample sequenced in a study of long-term antiretroviral therapy in people with HIV. It was version v3.0 of the immunoSEQ assay that was run at survey level. Some clones are missing from TCRdb's copy, which holds only in-frame ones; the method was immunoSEQ multiplex PCR. This table has approximately 11,000 clones, roughly 80% appearing once. This sample comprised unsorted PBMCs, obtained 7.2 years after starting antiretroviral therapy. The receptors come from a middle-aged man with HIV.

The chain uses TRBV9 and TRBJ2-3; 12 bases match TRBD1. CDR1 is SGDLS, CDR2 YYNGEE, per germline. The ends lost 4 bases at V and 4 bases at J; junction bases unmatched: 7. CDR3 length: 16 residues. The CDR3 reads CASSWGQGALADTQYF. CDR3 coding DNA: TGTGCCAGCAGCTGGGGACAGGGGGCGCTGGCAGATACGCAGTATTTT.

The chain is built from TRBV7-2 and TRBJ1-1, with no clear D. Germline assignment: CDR1 SGHTA and CDR2 FQGNSA. The V gene lost 3 bases and the J gene lost 5 bases, with 10 bases spanning the gap. The CDR3 has 13 amino acids. The CDR3 nucleotides are TGTGCCAGCAGCTTTCGAGAGAGAACTGAAGCTTTCTTT. Amino acids: CASSFRERTEAFF.

V and J are TRBV4-1 and TRBJ2-1; maybe TRBD2 (7 bases). Trimming removed 0 bases from V and 4 bases from J, with 13 bases in between. From germline, CDR1 is MGHRA and CDR2 YSYEKL. The CDR3 length is 16 residues. This CDR3 reads CASSQETRGAYNEQFF. CDR3 bases: TGCGCCAGCAGCCAAGAGACTCGGGGGGCTTACAATGAGCAGTTCTTC.

The chain uses TRBV11-3 and TRBJ2-7; D might be TRBD2 (6 bases). The CDR3 totals 15 residues. Per the germline V gene, CDR1 is SGHNT and CDR2 is YENEEA. Trimming removed 4 bases from V and 0 bases from J, with 13 bases in between. DNA for the CDR3: TGTGCCAGCAGCTCTCCAAACGGGAGCTCCTACGAGCAGTACTTC. Protein product: CASSSPNGSSYEQYF.

This clone was recorded only once. The chain employs TRBV11-2 and TRBJ1-3; the D gene is possibly TRBD1 (6 bases). Per the germline V gene, CDR1 is SGHAT and CDR2 is FQNNGV. V shed 3 bases and J shed 1 base, with 7 bases lying between them. This CDR3 is built from 14 residues. The CDR3 protein is CASSFTGSGNTIYF. The DNA of the CDR3 is TGTGCCAGCAGCTTTACAGGGTCTGGAAACACCATATATTTT.

This clone appeared a single time. The gene calls are TRBV19 and TRBJ1-2, with 8 bases aligning to TRBD1. With V trimmed by 6 bases and J by 4 bases, 10 bases remained unmatched. Germline V gene sequence: CDR1 LNHDA, CDR2 SQIVND (reference sequence). The CDR3 is 15 residues long. The CDR3 DNA follows: TGTGCCAGTAGCCTCGATTGGGACAGGTCCTATGGCTACACCTTC. It codes for CASSLDWDRSYGYTF.

The table lists this clone with a few counts. The genes are TRBV7-8 and TRBJ1-2, with D tentatively TRBD1 (6 bases). V was cut by 5 bases and J by 7 bases, with 17 bases left in between. Germline values: CDR1 SGHVS, CDR2 FQNEAQ. The CDR3 runs to 14 residues. The CDR3 nucleotides read TGTGCCAGCAGCCTCGACAGTGGGGGCGGTGGCTACACCTTC. Protein: CASSLDSGGGGYTF.

The genes are TRBV27 and TRBJ1-1; D gene ambiguous. V was shortened by 0 bases and J by 1 base, with 9 bases between the two germline ends. This CDR3 is 15 amino acids long. Germline V gene data show CDR1 as MNHEY and CDR2 as SMNVEV (reference sequence). CDR3 residues: CASSLSSAGNTEAFF. The CDR3 region has the DNA TGTGCCAGCAGTTTATCGTCAGCGGGGAACACTGAAGCTTTCTTT.

This clone was seen more than once but under ten times. J is TRBJ2-7 and V is TRBV18; D uncertain. This CDR3 comprises 11 residues. Trimming cost V 5 bases and J 3 bases, with 5 bases left between them. CDR1 and CDR2 from the germline V gene are KGHSH and LQKENI. This chain's CDR3 is CASSGDYEQYF. The DNA for the CDR3 is TGTGCCAGCTCAGGGGACTACGAGCAGTACTTC. The full variable domain, its missing parts supplied by reference TRBV18 and TRBJ2-7, is NAGVMQNPRHLVRRRGQEARLRCSPMKGHSHVYWYRQLPEEGLKFMVYLQKENIIDESGMPKERFSAEFPKEGPSILRIQQVVRGDSAAYFCASSGDYEQYFGPGTRLTVT.

The chain has TRBV12-5 and TRBJ1-3, with D possibly being TRBD1 (6 bases). V was shortened by 1 base and J by 0 bases, with 10 bases between the two germline ends. Germline loops: CDR1 LGHNT, CDR2 FRNRAP. This CDR3 is 16 amino acids long. The CDR3 DNA sequence: TGTGCTAGTGGTTTGGAGACAGGACCCTCTGGAAACACCATATATTTT. Its translation is CASGLETGPSGNTIYF.

This sequence joins TRBV30 and TRBJ2-5, with D perhaps given as TRBD1 or TRBD2 (5 bases each). CDR1 and CDR2 (germline): GTSNPN, SVGIG (reference sequence). Trimming stripped 0 bases from V and 8 bases from J, with 7 bases between. The CDR3 loop spans 11 amino acids. The CDR3 loop is CAWSVRDTQYF. The CDR3 bases are TGTGCCTGGAGTGTACGGGACACCCAGTACTTC.

V and J are TRBV7-2 and TRBJ2-1, with 14 bases fitting TRBD2. The CDR3 runs to 19 residues. V shed 3 bases and J 8 bases; nucleotides not matched to a gene: 15. Germline V CDR1 and CDR2: SGHTA, FQGNSA. CDR3 in amino acids: CASSFPRGTSGGRGYEQFF. The CDR3 region has the DNA TGTGCCAGCAGCTTTCCCCGCGGGACTAGCGGGGGTCGCGGGTATGAGCAGTTCTTC.

To note about this clone: The junction departs from the called germline gene at one end, perhaps through a read error. J is TRBJ1-2 and V is TRBV5-1; 7 nucleotides match TRBD1. The germline gives CDR1 SGHRS, CDR2 YFSETQ. The CDR3 spans 14 residues. CDR3 loop: CASSFWDSTYGYTF. In DNA, the CDR3 is TGCGCTAGCAGCTTCTGGGACAGCACTTATGGCTACACCTTC.

The chain recombines TRBV4-1 with TRBJ2-7, with 8 bases identical to TRBD1. Germline-derived CDR1 and CDR2 are MGHRA and YSYEKL. Germline trimming cut 4 bases from V and 2 bases from J; bases unmatched to any gene: 7. This CDR3 contains 15 residues. The CDR3 is CASSPRDRGAYEQYF. CDR3 DNA: TGCGCCAGCAGCCCCCGAGACAGGGGAGCCTACGAGCAGTACTTC.

The J gene is TRBJ1-2, the V gene TRBV4-1, with a possible D match to TRBD1 (6 bases). Germline values: CDR1 MGHRA, CDR2 YSYEKL. Trimming left V 0 bases short and J 7 bases short, with 12 bases between. This CDR3 contains 14 residues. The CDR3 DNA reads TGCGCCAGCAGCCAAGATAGGGGGAGGCTTGGCTACACCTTC. This sequence encodes CASSQDRGRLGYTF.

The chain combines TRBV11-2 with TRBJ1-1; D is perhaps TRBD1 (6 bases). CDR3 length: 13 amino acids. The V end was cut by 6 bases, the J end by 4 bases, with 12 bases between. Germline V CDR1 and CDR2: SGHAT, FQNNGV. In DNA, the CDR3 is TGTGCCAGCAGACCACAGGGACCCACTGAAGCTTTCTTT. It encodes CASRPQGPTEAFF.

The chain has TRBV6-5 and TRBJ1-5, with unresolved D. The V and J ends lost 0 bases and 1 base respectively, with 4 bases between them. Germline V gives CDR1 MNHEY, CDR2 SVGAGI. This CDR3 region has 14 residues. The CDR3 protein is CASSYSQSNQPQHF. As DNA, the CDR3 is TGTGCCAGCAGTTACTCGCAGAGCAATCAGCCCCAGCATTTT.

V usage is TRBV4-2 and J usage is TRBJ1-2, with D perhaps matching TRBD1 (6 bases). The V gene's germline CDR1 is LGHNA and CDR2 YNFKEQ. Trimming pared 2 bases from V and 3 bases from J, leaving 16 bases between. The CDR3 consists of 16 residues. CDR3 region: CASSQSVGGRDYGYTF. In DNA, the CDR3 is TGTGCCAGCAGCCAATCTGTTGGGGGGCGCGACTATGGCTACACCTTC.

This rearrangement joins TRBV4-1 to TRBJ1-2, with TRBD1 matching over 9 bases. V was pared by 3 bases and J by 3 bases, with 8 bases of the junction left unmatched. Per the germline V gene, CDR1 is MGHRA and CDR2 is YSYEKL. The CDR3 covers 16 residues. CDR3 region: CASSQVQGAGDYGYTF. CDR3 nucleotides: TGCGCCAGCAGCCAGGTACAGGGGGCTGGGGACTATGGCTACACCTTC.

Worth noting for this clone: A read error may account for a junction end that differs from germline. J is TRBJ2-7 and V is TRBV19; maybe TRBD1 (6 bases). Germline V CDR1 and CDR2: LNHDA, SQIVND (reference sequence). CDR3 length: 12 residues. The CDR3 is CASRDSVYGQYF. In nucleotides, the CDR3 is TGTGCCAGTAGGGACAGCGTCTACGGGCAGTACTTC.

This rearrangement joins TRBV5-1 to TRBJ1-1; D is ambiguous. In germline, CDR1 is SGHRS, CDR2 YFSETQ. V was trimmed by 4 bases and J by 3 bases, leaving 10 bases between them. The CDR3 covers 13 residues. CDR3 nucleotide sequence: TGCGCCAGCAGCGCGGGCAGACACACTGAAGCTTTCTTT. Translation gives CASSAGRHTEAFF.

This rearrangement joins TRBV4-1 to TRBJ1-1; D might be TRBD1 (6 bases). Trimming pared 5 bases from V and 7 bases from J, leaving 17 bases between. The CDR3 spans 14 residues. Germline V gives CDR1 MGHRA, CDR2 YSYEKL. The CDR3 DNA sequence: TGCGCCAGCAGCGCGCGGCAGGGGAAAAATGAAGCTTTCTTT. Translating it yields CASSARQGKNEAFF.

This chain connects TRBV4-1 to TRBJ2-1; 8 positions agree with TRBD1. CDR3 length: 16 residues. V shed 4 bases, J shed 2 bases, and the junction held 7 bases outside the gene matches. Germline-derived CDR1 and CDR2 are MGHRA and YSYEKL. The CDR3 here is CASSPLPGGTYNEQFF. The CDR3 nucleotides read TGCGCCAGCAGCCCCCTTCCAGGGGGCACCTACAATGAGCAGTTCTTC.

This rearrangement joins TRBV2 to TRBJ2-7; no definite D call. The V gene's germline CDR1 is SNHLY and CDR2 FYNNEI. Trimming pared 3 bases from V and 5 bases from J, leaving 11 bases between. The CDR3 sequence is 13 residues long. Here the CDR3 reads CASSEKMLDEQYF. CDR3 sequence (DNA): TGTGCCAGCAGTGAGAAAATGCTGGACGAGCAGTACTTC.

The CDR3 is CASSSITRDRGPNGYTF. CDR3 in DNA: TGTGCCAGCAGCTCAATTACCCGGGACAGGGGGCCGAATGGCTACACCTTC. This chain connects TRBV7-9 to TRBJ1-2; 12 bases align to TRBD1. The CDR3 is made up of 17 amino acids. Germline V lookup: CDR1 SEHNR, CDR2 FQNEAQ (reference sequence). The trim removed 4 bases at V and 6 bases at J, leaving 12 bases unmatched.

Here the CDR3 DNA reads TGCGCCAGCAGCTTGGGGGGGGGCATCCACAATGAGCAGTTCTTC. This translates into CASSLGGGIHNEQFF. The chain employs TRBV5-1 and TRBJ2-1, with a tentative D call TRBD2 (7 bases). This CDR3 comprises 15 residues. Germline CDR1 SGHRS, CDR2 YFSETQ. Trimming removed 0 bases at V and 5 bases at J, with 12 bases between.

The rearrangement joins TRBV27 to TRBJ1-3; D is uncertain. Germline V gene sequence: CDR1 MNHEY, CDR2 SMNVEV (reference sequence). The length of the CDR3 is 15 residues. V lost 2 bases, J lost 2 bases, and 10 bases lay in between. The CDR3 nucleotides read TGTGCCAGCAGTTTAAAGTTTAACGCTGGAAACACCATATATTTT. Its protein is CASSLKFNAGNTIYF.

This chain uses TRBV27 with TRBJ2-7; a possible D gene is TRBD2 (5 bases). V lost 4 bases, J lost 10 bases, and 32 bases lay in between. From germline, CDR1 is MNHEY and CDR2 SMNVEV (reference sequence). The CDR3 runs to 18 residues. The CDR3, as DNA: TGTGCCAGCAGTTCCAATTACGGGCTAGTGGTGCTACGGGGAGACCAGTACTTC. Its translation is CASSSNYGLVVLRGDQYF.